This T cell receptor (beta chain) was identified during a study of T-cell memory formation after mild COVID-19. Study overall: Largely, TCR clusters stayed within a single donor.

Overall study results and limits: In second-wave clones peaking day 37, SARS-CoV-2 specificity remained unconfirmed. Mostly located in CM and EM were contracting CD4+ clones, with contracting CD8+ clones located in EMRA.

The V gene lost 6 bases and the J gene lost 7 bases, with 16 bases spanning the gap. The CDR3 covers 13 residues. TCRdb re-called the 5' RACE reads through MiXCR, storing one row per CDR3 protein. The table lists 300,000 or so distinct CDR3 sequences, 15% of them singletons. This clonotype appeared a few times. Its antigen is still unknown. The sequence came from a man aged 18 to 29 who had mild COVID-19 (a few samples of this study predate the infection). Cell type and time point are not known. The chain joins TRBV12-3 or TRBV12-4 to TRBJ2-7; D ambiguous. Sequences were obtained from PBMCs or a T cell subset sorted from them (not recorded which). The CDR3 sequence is CASRDILTREQYF. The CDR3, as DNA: TGTGCCAGCAGGGATATCCTGACGCGGGAGCAGTACTTC.